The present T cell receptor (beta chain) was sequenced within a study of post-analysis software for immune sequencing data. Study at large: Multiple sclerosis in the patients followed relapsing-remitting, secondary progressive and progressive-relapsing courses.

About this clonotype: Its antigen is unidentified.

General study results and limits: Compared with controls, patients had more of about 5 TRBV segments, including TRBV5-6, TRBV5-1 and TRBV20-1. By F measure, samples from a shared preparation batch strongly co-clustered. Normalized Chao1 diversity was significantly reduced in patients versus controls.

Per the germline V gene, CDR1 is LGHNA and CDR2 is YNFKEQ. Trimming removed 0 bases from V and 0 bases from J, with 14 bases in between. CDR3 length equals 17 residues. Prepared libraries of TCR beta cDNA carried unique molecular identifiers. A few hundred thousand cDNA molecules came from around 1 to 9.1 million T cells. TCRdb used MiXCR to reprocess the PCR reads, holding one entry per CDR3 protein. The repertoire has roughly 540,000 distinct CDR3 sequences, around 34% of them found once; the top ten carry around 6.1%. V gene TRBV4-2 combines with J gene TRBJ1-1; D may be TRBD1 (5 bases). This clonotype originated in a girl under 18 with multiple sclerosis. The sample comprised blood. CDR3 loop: CASSQEQGAPMNTEAFF. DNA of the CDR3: TGTGCCAGCAGCCAAGAGCAGGGAGCCCCCATGAACACTGAAGCTTTCTTT.